Below, 21 T cell receptor beta chains from the same sample are listed, as sequenced in a study of response to subunit inactivated influenza vaccine. MiXCR, run by TCRdb on the RT-PCR reads, gives a single entry per CDR3 protein. The sample includes about 540,000 distinct CDR3 sequences, approximately 14% of them seen just once. This specimen consisted of PBMCs from blood, obtained roughly 12 days after vaccination. Receptor source: a man aged 45-65 years who received an inactivated influenza vaccine.

This clonotype occurred once. This rearrangement joins TRBV7-6 to TRBJ2-1, with D unclear. CDR1 and CDR2 (germline): SGHVS, FNYEAQ. The CDR3 sequence is 13 residues long. The V end was cut by 5 bases, the J end by 4 bases, with 9 bases between. As DNA, the CDR3 is TGTGCCAGCAGCCGAGACTGGTACAATGAGCAGTTCTTC. The encoded protein is CASSRDWYNEQFF.

The CDR3 DNA reads TGTGCCATCCACGGGACAGGAGCCTACGAGCAGTACTTC. Translating it yields CAIHGTGAYEQYF. V usage is TRBV10-3 and J usage is TRBJ2-7, with 8 bases matching TRBD1. CDR1 and CDR2 from the germline V gene are ENHRY and SYGVKD. V dropped 8 bases and J dropped 2; count of bases not matched to a gene: 5. CDR3 size: 13 residues.

The V gene is TRBV20-1, the J gene TRBJ1-5, with D unclear. The CDR3 runs 15 residues. The ends were cut back, 3 bases at V and 1 base at J, with 13 bases in the middle. Germline CDR1 is DFQATT and CDR2 is SNEGSKA (reference sequence). This CDR3 is CSASKEARSNQPQHF. The CDR3 coding sequence is TGCAGTGCTAGTAAGGAGGCCCGGAGCAATCAGCCCCAGCATTTT.

The rearrangement uses TRBV20-1 and TRBJ2-1, with D possibly being TRBD2 (6 bases). The CDR3 sequence is 17 residues long. V lost 3 bases to trimming and J lost 0 bases, with 18 bases between them. Germline V gene data show CDR1 as DFQATT and CDR2 as SNEGSKA (reference sequence). The CDR3 DNA is TGCAGTGCTAGCGGTAGCGGAAGGGCCAGCTCCTACAATGAGCAGTTCTTC. Translation: CSASGSGRASSYNEQFF.

This chain links TRBV20-1 with TRBJ1-5, with D uncertain. Germline V gene data show CDR1 as DFQATT and CDR2 as SNEGSKA (reference sequence). With 2 bases removed from V and 1 base from J, the gap between germline ends came to 6 bases. The CDR3 contains 13 residues. As DNA, the CDR3 is TGCAGTGCTAGATGGGTAAGCAATCAGCCCCAGCATTTT. Amino acids: CSARWVSNQPQHF.

A few counts support this clonotype. V is TRBV10-3 and J is TRBJ1-3; D not certain. Trimming pared 6 bases from V and 2 bases from J, leaving 8 bases between. Germline V lookup: CDR1 ENHRY, CDR2 SYGVKD. The CDR3 consists of 13 residues. The CDR3: CAISGATGNTIYF. As DNA, the CDR3 is TGTGCCATCAGCGGTGCCACTGGAAACACCATATATTTT.

The chain employs TRBV5-5 and TRBJ2-4; D is unclear. V was trimmed by 4 bases and J by 0 bases, leaving 8 bases between them. The germline CDR1 and CDR2 sequences are SGHKS and YYEKEE (reference sequence). The CDR3 consists of 14 residues. Here the CDR3 reads CASSESVAKNIQYF. CDR3 nucleotides: TGTGCCAGCAGCGAGTCGGTAGCCAAAAACATTCAGTACTTC.

The rearrangement uses TRBV7-9 and TRBJ2-5; tentatively, D is TRBD1 or TRBD2 (5 bases each). The V and J ends lost 5 bases and 9 bases respectively, with 22 bases between them. This CDR3 comprises 15 residues. The germline gives CDR1 SEHNR, CDR2 FQNEAQ (reference sequence). In DNA form, the CDR3 reads TGTGCCAGCAGCCCAATCGTCGGGGCCACATGGGCCCAGTACTTC. Encoded protein: CASSPIVGATWAQYF. Supplemented by reference TRBV7-9 and TRBJ2-5, the full variable domain reads DTGVSQNPRHKITKRGQNVTFRCDPISEHNRLYWYRQTLGQGPEFLTYFQNEAQLEKSRLLSDRFSAERPKGSFSTLEIQRTEQGDSAMYLCASSPIVGATWAQYFGPGTRLLVL.

The CDR3 sequence: CSVEAAGGLVEDTGELFF. The CDR3 DNA follows: TGCAGCGTTGAAGCGGCGGGGGGGCTAGTTGAGGACACCGGGGAGCTGTTTTTT. The genes are TRBV29-1 and TRBJ2-2; 9 positions agree with TRBD2. Trimming cost V 1 base and J 3 bases; bases outside gene matches: 12. Per germline, CDR1 SQVTM and CDR2 ANQGSEA. CDR3 length: 18 residues.

This clonotype was counted at least ten times. This chain connects TRBV18 to TRBJ1-2; tentative D call: TRBD1 (5 bases). The CDR3 is 11 amino acids. Trimming took off 3 bases at V and 6 bases at J, with 5 bases between the two ends. CDR1 is KGHSH, CDR2 LQKENI, per germline. CDR3: CASSPGHGYTF. The CDR3 bases are TGTGCCAGCTCACCGGGACATGGCTACACCTTC.

This chain joins TRBV10-3 and TRBJ1-6; the match to TRBD1 covers 7 bases. This CDR3 spans 18 amino acids. In germline, CDR1 is ENHRY, CDR2 SYGVKD. Trimming removed 0 bases from V and 3 bases from J; junction bases left unmatched: 8. CDR3 amino acids: CAISESRGDSFYNSPLHF. In DNA form, the CDR3 reads TGTGCCATCAGTGAGTCGAGAGGGGACAGTTTCTATAATTCACCCCTCCACTTT.

This clonotype was seen many times. The J gene is TRBJ2-2, the V gene TRBV29-1; a possible D gene is TRBD1 (5 bases). The germline V and J ends were trimmed by 4 bases and 1 base, with 7 bases remaining between them. The CDR3 sequence is 13 residues long. CDR1 and CDR2 from the germline V gene are SQVTM and ANQGSEA. In DNA form, the CDR3 reads TGCAGCGTTGGTCAGGGGAACACCGGGGAGCTGTTTTTT. Its translation: CSVGQGNTGELFF.

This clonotype has just a few counts. This chain links TRBV15 with TRBJ2-5; 13 bases align to TRBD2. The CDR3 runs to 18 residues. V dropped 2 bases and J dropped 3; count of bases not matched to a gene: 9. In germline, CDR1 is LNHNV, CDR2 YYDKDF (reference sequence). This CDR3 is CATSRSPGLAGPEETQYF. The CDR3 DNA sequence: TGTGCCACCAGCAGATCTCCGGGACTAGCGGGGCCGGAAGAGACCCAGTACTTC.

V is TRBV4-2 and J is TRBJ2-3; D not certain. Germline CDR1 LGHNA, CDR2 YNFKEQ. CDR3 size: 15 residues. Trimming stripped 1 base from V and 5 bases from J, with 13 bases between. The CDR3, as DNA: TGTGCCAGCAGCCAAGGCGTGGATAGCTTAGATACGCAGTATTTT. It translates to CASSQGVDSLDTQYF.

Many counts were recorded for this clonotype. The V gene is TRBV28, the J gene TRBJ2-7; D is uncertain. Trimming left V 3 bases short and J 0 bases short, with 12 bases between. The CDR3 spans 15 residues. Germline values: CDR1 MDHEN, CDR2 SYDVKM. CDR3 nucleotide sequence: TGTGCCAGCAGTTTCTTGCGCAGGACCTCCTACGAGCAGTACTTC. Amino acid sequence: CASSFLRRTSYEQYF.

This clonotype was counted between two and nine times. This chain's CDR3 is CASSWGTMKEQYF. DNA of the CDR3: TGTGCCAGCAGCTGGGGGACTATGAAGGAGCAGTACTTC. V and J are TRBV5-5 and TRBJ2-7; 7 bases agree with TRBD2. The V segment lost 3 bases and the J segment 7 bases; nucleotides outside the gene matches: 7. CDR1 and CDR2 (germline): SGHKS, YYEKEE (reference sequence). This CDR3 is built from 13 residues. Drawing the rest from reference TRBV5-5 and TRBJ2-7, the complete variable domain is DAGVTQSPTHLIKTRGQQVTLRCSPISGHKSVSWYQQVLGQGPQFIFQYYEKEERGRGNFPDRFSARQFPNYSSELNVNALLLGDSALYLCASSWGTMKEQYFGPGTRLTVT.

Comments on this clonotype: A clone one base away is much larger, so this may be a read error. V usage is TRBV20-1 and J usage is TRBJ2-1; D call uncertain. The CDR3 has 16 residues. CDR1 is DFQATT and CDR2 is SNEGSKA in the germline V gene (reference sequence). Trimming left V 6 bases short and J 6 bases short, with 24 bases between. DNA for the CDR3: TGCAGTGCCGTCCCGGTGATGCGGATAACACCCAATGAGCAGTTCTTC. This encodes CSAVPVMRITPNEQFF.

This clonotype has just a few counts. The J gene is TRBJ1-3, the V gene TRBV20-1, with 9 bases identical to TRBD1. The V gene's germline CDR1 is DFQATT and CDR2 SNEGSKA (reference sequence). The V gene end was trimmed by 6 bases and the J gene end by 4 bases; junction bases not matched to a gene: 7. This CDR3 contains 14 residues. The CDR3 bases are TGCAGTGCGGGGGACAGGGCGAGGGGAAACACCATATATTTT. Translating it yields CSAGDRARGNTIYF.

This clonotype was recorded many times. The chain employs TRBV29-1 and TRBJ2-5, with a weak D call TRBD1 (5 bases). Trimming left V 7 bases short and J 5 bases short, with 14 bases between. The CDR3 loop spans 12 amino acids. In germline, CDR1 is SQVTM, CDR2 ANQGSEA. The DNA for the CDR3 is TGCAGCGCCGAGACAGCGCTGGAGACCCAGTACTTC. Translating gives CSAETALETQYF.

This clonotype has a handful of counts. This chain joins TRBV20-1 and TRBJ2-5, with TRBD1 identical over 7 bases. The germline gives CDR1 DFQATT, CDR2 SNEGSKA (reference sequence). Trimming took 3 bases from V and 5 from J; bases not matched to a gene: 9. This CDR3 has 14 amino acids. CDR3 nucleotide sequence: TGCAGTGCTAGTAGGGGGCCCATCGGGGAGACCCAGTACTTC. It specifies CSASRGPIGETQYF.

The rearrangement joins TRBV29-1 to TRBJ2-1; the D is unclear. CDR1 is SQVTM and CDR2 is ANQGSEA in the germline V gene. V lost 7 bases and J 4 bases, leaving 14 bases between the germline ends. This CDR3 is 13 amino acids long. CDR3 coding DNA: TGCAGCGCCGACCAGGCTCGGTACAATGAGCAGTTCTTC. This sequence encodes CSADQARYNEQFF.